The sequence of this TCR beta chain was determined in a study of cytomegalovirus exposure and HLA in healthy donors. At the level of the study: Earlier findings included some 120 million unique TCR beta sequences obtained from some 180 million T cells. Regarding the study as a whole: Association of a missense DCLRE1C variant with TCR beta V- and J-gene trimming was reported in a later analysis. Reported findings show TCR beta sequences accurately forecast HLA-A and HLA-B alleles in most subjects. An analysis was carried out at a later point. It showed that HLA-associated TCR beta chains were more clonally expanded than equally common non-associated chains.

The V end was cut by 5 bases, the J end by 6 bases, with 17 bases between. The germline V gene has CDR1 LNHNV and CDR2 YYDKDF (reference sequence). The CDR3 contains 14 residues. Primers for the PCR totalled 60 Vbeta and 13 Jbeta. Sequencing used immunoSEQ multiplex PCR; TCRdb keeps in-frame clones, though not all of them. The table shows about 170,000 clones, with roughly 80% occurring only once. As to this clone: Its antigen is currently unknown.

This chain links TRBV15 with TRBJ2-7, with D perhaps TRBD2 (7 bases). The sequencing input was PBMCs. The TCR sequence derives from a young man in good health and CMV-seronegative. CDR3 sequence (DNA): TGTGCCACCAGCCTCGCCCGGGGGGCAGGCGAGCAGTACTTC. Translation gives CATSLARGAGEQYF.